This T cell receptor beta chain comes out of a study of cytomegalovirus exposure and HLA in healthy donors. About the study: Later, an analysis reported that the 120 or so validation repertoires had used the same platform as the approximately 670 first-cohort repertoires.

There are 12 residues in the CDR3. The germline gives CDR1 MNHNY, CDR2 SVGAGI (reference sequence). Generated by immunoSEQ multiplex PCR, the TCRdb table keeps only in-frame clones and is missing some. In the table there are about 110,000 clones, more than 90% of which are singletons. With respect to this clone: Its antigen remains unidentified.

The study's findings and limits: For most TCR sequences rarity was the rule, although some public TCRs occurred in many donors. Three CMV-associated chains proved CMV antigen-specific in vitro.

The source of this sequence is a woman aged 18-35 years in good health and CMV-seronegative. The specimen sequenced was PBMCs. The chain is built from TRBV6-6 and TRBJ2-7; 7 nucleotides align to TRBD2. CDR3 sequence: CATGEGVYEQYF. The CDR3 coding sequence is TGTGCTACCGGGGAGGGAGTCTACGAGCAGTACTTC.